The 19 T cell receptor beta chains below all came from one sample that was sequenced in a study of shared clonotypes between healthy human individuals. Libraries were prepared by immunoSEQ multiplex PCR; TCRdb keeps only in-frame clonotypes and omits some of them. The data hold roughly 1,000,000 clones, with around 78% observed a single time. The sample consisted of memory CD4+ T cells from PBMCs. This sample's subset: CD45RA-negative fraction. These receptors all stem from a man between 18 and 29 years old in good health. Some clones in this sample may be carry-over from other donors' samples.

The chain uses TRBV29-1 and TRBJ1-1; 7 nucleotides agree with TRBD1. The germline V gene has CDR1 SQVTM and CDR2 ANQGSEA. CDR3 size: 13 residues. V shed 6 bases, J shed 0 bases, and the junction held 4 bases outside the gene matches. CDR3 sequence reads: CSVTGQVNTEAFF. The CDR3, as DNA: TGCAGCGTCACAGGACAGGTGAACACTGAAGCTTTCTTT.

The rearrangement links TRBV12-2 to TRBJ2-7. TRBV12-2 is marked as a pseudogene. This CDR3 has 15 amino acids. The CDR3 reads CASRQDAAETYEQYF. CDR3 bases: TGTGCAAGTCGTCAGGATGCGGCCGAGACCTACGAGCAGTACTTC.

The chain carries TRBV28 and TRBJ2-5; TRBD2 agrees at 7 bases. Looked up from germline, CDR1 is MDHEN and CDR2 is SYDVKM. The ends lost 4 bases at V and 4 bases at J; junction bases unmatched: 9. The CDR3 has 15 amino acids. This CDR3 reads CASSSPLAGVETQYF. DNA for the CDR3: TGTGCCAGCAGTTCACCCCTCGCGGGAGTAGAGACCCAGTACTTC. The whole variable domain, filled in from reference TRBV28 and TRBJ2-5, reads DVKVTQSSRYLVKRTGEKVFLECVQDMDHENMFWYRQDPGLGLRLIYFSYDVKMKEKGDIPEGYSVSREKKERFSLILESASTNQTSMYLCASSSPLAGVETQYFGPGTRLLVL.

This clone came up a few times. V usage is TRBV27 and J usage is TRBJ1-1, with D perhaps TRBD1 (6 bases). The germline V gene encodes CDR1 MNHEY and CDR2 SMNVEV (reference sequence). Trimming removed 6 bases from V and 0 bases from J, with 20 bases in between. The CDR3 sequence is 17 residues long. For the CDR3, the DNA is TGTGCCAGCAGCCTAGGGGGTATGGGTGGTTTGAACACTGAAGCTTTCTTT. It encodes CASSLGGMGGLNTEAFF.

Regarding this clone: The same CDR3 is also encoded by other DNA sequences in this sample. The chain recombines TRBV5-1 with TRBJ2-7; possible D gene TRBD2, 5 bases. The V end was cut by 4 bases, the J end by 2 bases, with 10 bases between. This CDR3 contains 13 residues. The germline V gene encodes CDR1 SGHRS and CDR2 YFSETQ. The CDR3 nucleotides read TGCGCCAGCAGCCCGACCGGGGCCTACGAGCAGTACTTC. Translating gives CASSPTGAYEQYF. Full variable domain (missing parts from reference TRBV5-1 and TRBJ2-7): KAGVTQTPRYLIKTRGQQVTLSCSPISGHRSVSWYQQTPGQGLQFLFEYFSETQRNKGNFPGRFSGRQFSNSRSEMNVSTLELGDSALYLCASSPTGAYEQYFGPGTRLTVT.

This clone was observed once. V gene TRBV28 combines with J gene TRBJ2-1; 12 nucleotides line up with TRBD2. In germline, CDR1 is MDHEN, CDR2 SYDVKM. The V segment lost 4 bases and the J segment 4 bases; nucleotides outside the gene matches: 5. CDR3 length equals 16 residues. CDR3 nucleotide sequence: TGTGCCAGCAGTTCCCTAGCGGGAGGGAGATACAATGAGCAGTTCTTC. It codes for CASSSLAGGRYNEQFF.

The genes are TRBV5-1 and TRBJ2-5, with 7 bases identical to TRBD1. CDR3 size: 14 residues. Germline V gene sequence: CDR1 SGHRS, CDR2 YFSETQ. V lost 2 bases and J lost 4; bases outside the gene matches: 5. CDR3 DNA sequence: TGCGCCAGCAGCTTTGGACAGGCCCCAGAGACCCAGTACTTC. Translation: CASSFGQAPETQYF.

J is TRBJ2-1 and V is TRBV30, with no clear D. This CDR3 is built from 13 residues. Germline V gene lookup returns CDR1 GTSNPN and CDR2 SVGIG (reference sequence). Trimming took off 7 bases at V and 3 bases at J, with 13 bases between the two ends. Here the CDR3 DNA reads TGTGCCTCTTCTGGGTGGGTCTACAATGAGCAGTTCTTC. Its translation is CASSGWVYNEQFF.

The gene calls are TRBV9 and TRBJ2-1; 9 bases line up with TRBD2. CDR1 is SGDLS, CDR2 YYNGEE, per germline. The CDR3 loop spans 16 amino acids. Germline trimming cut 3 bases from V and 8 bases from J; bases unmatched to any gene: 12. CDR3 in DNA: TGTGCCAGCAGCGGCGGTGGCGGGAGGGCCAACCATGAGCAGTTCTTC. Amino acid sequence: CASSGGGGRANHEQFF.

The chain joins TRBV7-9 to TRBJ2-7; 10 bases agree with TRBD1. J lost 2 bases, V lost 5 bases, and 9 bases had no gene match. The CDR3 consists of 16 residues. CDR1 is SEHNR and CDR2 is FQNEAQ in the germline V gene (reference sequence). Written as DNA, the CDR3 is TGTGCCAGCAGCGCACGACAGGGGGCGAGTACCTACGAGCAGTACTTC. Its protein is CASSARQGASTYEQYF.

This clone was detected ten times or more. Other DNA sequences in the sample encode the same CDR3. The chain couples TRBV9 to TRBJ1-2; 7 bases align to TRBD1. Germline CDR1 is SGDLS and CDR2 is YYNGEE. Germline trimming cut 0 bases from V and 7 bases from J; bases unmatched to any gene: 6. This CDR3 has 14 amino acids. The CDR3: CASSVAGGTSGYTF. In DNA form, the CDR3 reads TGTGCCAGCAGCGTAGCAGGGGGGACATCTGGCTACACCTTC. Drawing the rest from reference TRBV9 and TRBJ1-2, the complete variable domain is DSGVTQTPKHLITATGQRVTLRCSPRSGDLSVYWYQQSLDQGLQFLIQYYNGEERAKGNILERFSAQQFPDLHSELNLSSLELGDSALYFCASSVAGGTSGYTFGSGTRLTVV.

This chain joins TRBV7-2 and TRBJ2-1; TRBD1 might be the D (6 bases). The CDR3 contains 17 residues. Per the germline V gene, CDR1 is SGHTA and CDR2 is FQGNSA. Trimming pared 5 bases from V and 4 bases from J, leaving 21 bases between. CDR3 bases: TGTGCCAGCAGCATTAATAGGGGGAGTGCGAAATACAATGAGCAGTTCTTC. It yields the protein CASSINRGSAKYNEQFF.

In DNA, the CDR3 is TGTGCCAGCAGTCACAACTCCGGGACCGTGAGGGCGACCCAGTACTTC. It encodes CASSHNSGTVRATQYF. The V gene is TRBV11-3, the J gene TRBJ2-5; D might be TRBD1 or TRBD2, each matching 5 bases. Germline CDR1 is SGHNT and CDR2 is YENEEA. The CDR3 length is 16 residues. Trimming removed 6 bases at V and 7 bases at J, with 24 bases between.

The chain couples TRBV6-5 to TRBJ2-7, with D unclear. Germline CDR1 MNHEY, CDR2 SVGAGI. Trimming removed 4 bases from V and 5 bases from J, with 12 bases in between. CDR3 length: 13 residues. DNA of the CDR3: TGTGCCAGCAGTTCCCTGTCCCACCACGAGCAGTACTTC. This codes for CASSSLSHHEQYF.

The gene calls are TRBV25-1 and TRBJ1-6; D remains ambiguous. Germline CDR1 and CDR2: MGHDK and SYGVNS. Between the trimmed V and J ends, which lost 3 bases and 10 bases, there was a span of 10 bases. The CDR3 contains 13 residues. CDR3 amino acids: CASSDRIGSPLHF. CDR3 sequence (DNA): TGTGCCAGCAGTGACAGGATTGGCTCACCCCTCCACTTT.

This chain joins TRBV4-1 and TRBJ2-1; 8 bases line up with TRBD1. CDR1 is MGHRA, CDR2 YSYEKL, per germline. The CDR3 extends over 21 amino acids. The V and J ends lost 0 bases and 7 bases, in that order; junction bases with no gene match: 23. Here the CDR3 DNA reads TGCGCCAGCAGCCAAGATTGGTGGCAGCAGGGGGCTTTTGGGTCCCTTAATGAGCAGTTCTTC. It encodes CASSQDWWQQGAFGSLNEQFF.

The chain joins TRBV11-2 to TRBJ2-5; D unresolved. The CDR3 contains 12 residues. From germline, CDR1 is SGHAT and CDR2 FQNNGV. The V end lost 4 bases, the J end lost 5 bases, and 8 bases lay between the germline ends. Here the CDR3 DNA reads TGTGCCAGCAGCTCCCTGAAGGAGACCCAGTACTTC. Its protein product is CASSSLKETQYF.

This chain uses TRBV5-1 with TRBJ2-7, with TRBD2 matching over 9 bases. There are 14 residues in the CDR3. Germline-derived CDR1 and CDR2 are SGHRS and YFSETQ. V was clipped by 0 bases and J by 5 bases; unmatched bases: 3. CDR3 sequence: CASSLGLAVDEQYF. The CDR3 DNA reads TGCGCCAGCAGCTTGGGACTAGCGGTTGACGAGCAGTACTTC.

This clone was observed once. The V and J genes are TRBV29-1 and TRBJ2-7, with 8 nucleotides matching TRBD1. V was pared by 6 bases and J by 4 bases, with 8 bases of the junction left unmatched. Germline V gives CDR1 SQVTM, CDR2 ANQGSEA. This CDR3 has 13 residues. The CDR3 spells CSVDRGGSYEQYF. The CDR3 DNA reads as TGCAGCGTAGACAGGGGAGGAAGTTACGAGCAGTACTTC.